These T cell receptor beta chains were read from a single sample in a study of T cell responses to AZD1222 COVID-19 vaccine. Method: immunoSEQ multiplex PCR; TCRdb's copy keeps in-frame clones and lacks some. Altogether 100,000 to 150,000 clones are present, roughly 89% being singletons, with the ten largest covering approximately 10%. Here the sequenced sample was peripheral blood, taken on day 0 of MenACWY control vaccination. Every receptor here comes from an adult in good health. Each CDR3 is given with its conserved first and last residue. The D gene is left open where the match is weak. Expanded clones get a size class; other rows say once, few or many, or leave the size out.

>TRBV6-1|TRBJ1-5|NA|NA
TGTGCCAGCAGTGCCCCAAGGCGGGAATTCAATCAGCCCCAGCATTTT
CASSAPRREFNQPQHF
>TRBV6-6|TRBJ1-6|NA|once
TGTGCCAGCAGTTACACCGGAAGGTGGGATAATTCACCCCTCCACTTT
CASSYTGRWDNSPLHF
>TRBV7-8|TRBJ1-2|NA|NA
TGTGCCAGCAGCCCTCGGGAGGGGATCTATGGCTACACCTTC
CASSPREGIYGYTF
>TRBV4-3|TRBJ2-5|TRBD1|NA
TGCGCCAGCAGCCAGGGACAGGGAAGGGTGGCCCAGTACTTC
CASSQGQGRVAQYF
>TRBV11-2|TRBJ1-1|NA|NA
TGTGCCAGCAGCTTAGCTTCCTTAGGCGCTACAGGGGCTTTCTTT
CASSLASLGATGAFF
>TRBV7-8|TRBJ2-7|NA|NA
TGTGCCAGCAGCTTAAGGGGGGGGCGCAACTTCTACGAGCAGTACTTC
CASSLRGGRNFYEQYF
>TRBV27|TRBJ1-2|NA|few
TGTGCCAGCAGTCCGGGTTACTATGGCTACACCTTC
CASSPGYYGYTF
>TRBV6-5|TRBJ2-1|NA|NA
TGTGCCAGCAGAGCAAACAATGAGCAGTTCTTC
CASRANNEQFF
>TRBV11-3|TRBJ2-2|NA|NA
TGTGCCAGCAGCAACTCGGACACCGGGGAGCTGTTTTTT
CASSNSDTGELFF
>TRBV5-4|TRBJ2-3|NA|NA
TGTGCCAGCAGCTTGGGACAGCCCGGCTGGACAGATACGCAGTATTTT
CASSLGQPGWTDTQYF
>TRBV4-3|TRBJ1-1|NA|NA
TGCGCCAGCAGCCAAGATCCAGGAGTAGGCACTGAAGCTTTCTTT
CASSQDPGVGTEAFF
>TRBV5-1|TRBJ1-1|TRBD1|few
TGCGCCAGCAGTCCCGCTGGGACAGGGAACACTGAAGCTTTCTTT
CASSPAGTGNTEAFF
>TRBV5-1|TRBJ2-3|TRBD2|few
TGCGCCAGCTTCAGCGGGGACGCTCTCCTCACAGATACGCAGTATTTT
CASFSGDALLTDTQYF
>TRBV6-2/TRBV6-3|TRBJ2-7|TRBD2|once
TGTGCCAGCAGTCCCTCGCCGGGACTAGCGGGACTTGGGGGTTCCTACGAGCAGTACTTC
CASSPSPGLAGLGGSYEQYF
>TRBV5-5|TRBJ1-2|TRBD1|NA
TGTGCCAGCAGCTCACAGCCGGAAGACAGGGGCCATGGCTACACCTTC
CASSSQPEDRGHGYTF
>TRBV5-6|TRBJ1-1|NA|NA
TGTGCCAGCAGCTTGGGGGGAAGGAGCACTGAAGCTTTCTTT
CASSLGGRSTEAFF
>TRBV11-2|TRBJ1-2|NA|NA
TGTGCCAGCAGCTTAGAGTCAGGCTATGGCTACACCTTC
CASSLESGYGYTF
>TRBV3-1/TRBV3-2|TRBJ1-5|NA|once
TGTGCCAGCAGCCAAGACAATCAGCCCCAGCATTTT
CASSQDNQPQHF
>TRBV5-1|TRBJ1-3|NA|NA
TGCGCCAGCAGCTTGGACGGATCACCTGGAAACACCATATATTTT
CASSLDGSPGNTIYF
>TRBV15|TRBJ2-1|NA|NA
TGTGCCACCAGCAGAGATCTTGCCTCCTACAATGAGCAGTTCTTC
CATSRDLASYNEQFF
>TRBV7-2|TRBJ1-3|TRBD1|NA
TGTGCCAGCAGCTGGACAGGGGACTCTGGAAACACCATATATTTT
CASSWTGDSGNTIYF
>TRBV6-5|TRBJ2-4|NA|once
TGTGCCAGCAGCCCGACGCCCAGGAGCAAAAACATTCAGTACTTC
CASSPTPRSKNIQYF
>TRBV19|TRBJ1-1|NA|NA
TGTGCCAGTAGTTTTGGAGAGAACACTGAAGCTTTCTTT
CASSFGENTEAFF
>TRBV7-9|TRBJ2-1|TRBD2|NA
TGTGCCAGCAGCCCCCTAGCGGACTCCTACAATGAGCAGTTCTTC
CASSPLADSYNEQFF
>TRBV4-1|TRBJ2-3|TRBD2|once
TGCGCCAGCAGCTGGGGACTAGCGGGAGCGCAGGGCGACACAGATACGCAGTATTTT
CASSWGLAGAQGDTDTQYF
>TRBV7-8|TRBJ2-5|NA|NA
TGTGCCAGCAGACAAACAATGCTAACAGGGGAGGCAGAGACCCAGTACTTC
CASRQTMLTGEAETQYF
>TRBV7-2|TRBJ2-7|NA|NA
TGTGCCAGCAGCCCTTTGGCAGCGATGCTAGGGTCCGAGCAGTACTTC
CASSPLAAMLGSEQYF
>TRBV12-3/TRBV12-4|TRBJ2-1|NA|NA
TGTGCCAGCAGTTTAGAGGACTATCATGAGCAGTTCTTC
CASSLEDYHEQFF
>TRBV10-3|TRBJ2-1|TRBD1|NA
TGTGCCATCGGACAGGGGACGGTCGATGAGCAGTTCTTC
CAIGQGTVDEQFF
>TRBV6-5|TRBJ2-2|NA|NA
TGTGCCAGCAGTTACGCGTTGACCCTGACCGGGGAGCTGTTTTTT
CASSYALTLTGELFF
>TRBV5-1|TRBJ1-4|NA|NA
TGCGCCAGCAGCCCCGACACAGCAACTAATGAAAAACTGTTTTTT
CASSPDTATNEKLFF
>TRBV2|TRBJ1-2|NA|NA
TGTGCCAGCAGCGAAGCCCCCGCGTATGGCTACACCTTC
CASSEAPAYGYTF
>TRBV7-6|TRBJ2-1|NA|NA
TGTGCCAGCAGCTTAGGGACATTAGATCACAATGAGCAGTTCTTC
CASSLGTLDHNEQFF
>TRBV9|TRBJ2-7|NA|NA
TGTGCCAGCAGCGGAGAGGGTGGGCAGTACTTC
CASSGEGGQYF
>TRBV7-2|TRBJ2-1|NA|NA
TGTGCCAGCAGCGTCGGTTGGGCTGTTGAGCAGTTCTTC
CASSVGWAVEQFF
>TRBV7-9|TRBJ2-1|TRBD2|NA
TGTGCCAGCAGCCGTTATAGCGGGAGTACCCACAATGAGCAGTTCTTC
CASSRYSGSTHNEQFF
>TRBV10-3|TRBJ1-3|NA|once
TGTGCCATCAGTGAGAGTTTGCCCGGCTCTGGAAACACCATATATTTT
CAISESLPGSGNTIYF
>TRBV6-5|TRBJ2-6|NA|NA
TGTGCCAGCAGTTACGACGGGACATCGACTGTCCTGACTTTC
CASSYDGTSTVLTF
>TRBV5-4|TRBJ1-2|TRBD1|NA
TGTGCCAGCAGAACGGACAGGGGGGGAGGCTACACCTTC
CASRTDRGGGYTF
>TRBV19|TRBJ2-3|NA|NA
TGTGCCAGTAGTATAGATCGTCAGGTGATTAGCACAGATACGCAGTATTTT
CASSIDRQVISTDTQYF
>TRBV21-1|TRBJ2-1|NA|NA
TGTGCCAGCAGCAAACTCGGGGGGTGGAAAGACGTTGAGCAGTTCTTC
CASSKLGGWKDVEQFF
>TRBV11-3|TRBJ1-2|NA|NA
TGTGCCAGCAGCTTAGGCACAGGGATTAACTACGGCTACACCTTC
CASSLGTGINYGYTF
>TRBV5-4|TRBJ2-1|TRBD2|NA
TGTGCCAGCAGCTTAGCGGGAGGTTTCTCCTACAATGAGCAGTTCTTC
CASSLAGGFSYNEQFF